What follows is one T cell receptor (beta chain) and its context. CDR1 and CDR2 (germline): MRHNA, SNTAGT. CDR3 length: 15 residues. The V segment lost 4 bases and the J segment 5 bases; nucleotides outside the gene matches: 7. These data come from a study of technical replicates of blood from a few donors. This table comes from immunoSEQ multiplex PCR, and its TCRdb copy is limited to in-frame clones, with some not included. The table lists more than 65,000 clones, just under 95% of them singletons. This chain uses TRBV6-4 with TRBJ1-4, with 7 bases matching TRBD1. The sequencing input was T cells isolated from PBMCs. This receptor was taken from a human donor in good health. CDR3 region: CASSAGQAENEKLFF. For the CDR3, the DNA is TGTGCCAGCAGTGCCGGACAGGCCGAAAATGAAAAACTGTTTTTT.